This T cell receptor (beta chain) stems from a study of early T cells in non-severe SARS-CoV-2 infection (dated by TCRdb to about 2021). Background for the entire study: Because TCR sequencing relied on bulk RNA taken from unsorted whole blood, pairing of alpha and beta chains was not possible.

This was a case-control study nested in a cohort of healthcare workers in London, UK, who had nasopharyngeal swab PCR tests and blood samples taken every week. Healthcare workers were recruited during the week of the UK lockdown, between 23 and 31 March 2020, and followed weekly for up to roughly 15 weeks. Library preparation used 5' RACE. For sequencing, a NextSeq 500 was employed. To correct for sequencing error and PCR bias, the TCR library protocol tagged individual cDNA molecules with unique molecular identifiers. Both TCR alpha and beta chains were sequenced, and tight co-correlation was observed between alpha and beta sequence abundances in each sample. Per the authors' processing: V gene, J gene and CDR3 annotation of TCR sequences was performed with Decombinator V4. TCRs were defined as expanded if a significant change between any two time points was detected under a Poisson model with p below 0.0001. TCR abundances were normalised to the total number of TCRs sequenced in each sample and reported as counts per million. TRAV1-2 paired with TRAJ12, TRAJ20 or TRAJ33 defined MAIT TCRs, while TRAV10 paired with TRAJ18 defined iNKT TCRs. A search of VDJdb, accessed on 1 November 2021, was run for TCRs annotated to CMV, EBV and SARS-CoV-2, with TCRs annotated for multiple antigens excluded. Using fastp trimming at Q25 and MiXCR clonotype assembly, TCRdb reanalyzed the public sequencing data and kept in-frame beta chains. Every CDR3 protein is listed once, alongside the most common genes and DNA of its rows. These V and J calls are TCRdb output, not the study's own analysis. The sample table records 50,000 or so distinct CDR3 sequences; approximately 13% of these occur just once. The ten largest clones take up 9.5% to 13% of the sample.

The full study reports these points: VDJdb matching was skewed toward anti-spike CD8 responses, so virus-specific expansions were likely underestimated and private and CD4 specificities were missed.

Concerning this clonotype itself: Its antigen is unknown. No clone much larger than this one lies a single base away; base qualities are absent.

CDR1 and CDR2 are drawn from the germline V gene (reference sequence): MNHNY, SVGAGI. V was cut back by 2 bases and J by 0 bases, leaving a gap of 11 bases between them. Inclusive of the bounding cysteine and phenylalanine, the CDR3 is 15 residues long. Kept here is only the CDR3 DNA, which spans 45 bases and is read in frame from base 1. The TCR was taken from an adult who was a healthcare worker with PCR-confirmed SARS-CoV-2 infection or an uninfected control (not recorded which). The chain is assembled from TRBV6-6 and TRBJ2-7; TRBD1 might be the D gene, on 5 matching bases. Sequenced input: whole blood. The base sequence is TGTGCCAGCAGTTACAGACAGAGGAGCTCCTACGAGCAGTACTTC. Its protein product is CASSYRQRSSYEQYF.